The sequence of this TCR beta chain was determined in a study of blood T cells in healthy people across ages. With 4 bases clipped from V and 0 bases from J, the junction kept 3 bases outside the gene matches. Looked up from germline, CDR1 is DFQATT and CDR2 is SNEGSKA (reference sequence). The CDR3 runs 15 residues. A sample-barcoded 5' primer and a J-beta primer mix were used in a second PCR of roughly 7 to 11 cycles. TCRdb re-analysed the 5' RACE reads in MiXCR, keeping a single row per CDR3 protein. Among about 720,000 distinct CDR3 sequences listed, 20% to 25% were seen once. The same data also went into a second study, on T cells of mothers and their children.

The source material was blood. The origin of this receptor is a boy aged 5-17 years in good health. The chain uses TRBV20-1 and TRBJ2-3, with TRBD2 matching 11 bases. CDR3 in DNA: TGCAGTGCTACGGGGACTAGCGGAAGCACAGATACGCAGTATTTT. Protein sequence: CSATGTSGSTDTQYF.